This is a list of T cell receptor beta chains from one sample in a study of Ad26.COV2.S vaccination and SARS-CoV-2 variants. Method: immunoSEQ multiplex PCR; TCRdb's copy keeps in-frame clones and lacks some. Among roughly 700,000 clones listed, 89% were seen once. The material was peripheral blood, obtained in a trial of Ad26.COV2.S vaccine versus placebo. All receptors come from a person aged 18 to 65 who received the Ad26.COV2.S COVID-19 vaccine or a placebo. Both conserved end residues are part of each CDR3. The D gene is left open where the match is weak. Where a row states a size, it is once, few, many or the class of an expanded clone; other rows omit it.

cdr3_nt cdr3_aa v_call d_call j_call clone_size
TGTGCCAGCAGCCAGCTAGCGGGACCCGAGCAGTACTTC CASSQLAGPEQYF TRBV3-1/TRBV3-2 TRBD2 TRBJ2-7 -
TGTGCCAGCAGCCCTTTAGCGGGAGGGCCACAGGAGCAGTACTTC CASSPLAGGPQEQYF TRBV5-4 TRBD2 TRBJ2-7 -
TGTGCCATCAGTTGGGACAGTACAGATACGCAGTATTTT CAISWDSTDTQYF TRBV10-3 TRBD1 TRBJ2-3 -
TGTGCCACCAGTGATTTATCCGGGACTAGCTACAATGAGCAGTTCTTC CATSDLSGTSYNEQFF TRBV24-1 TRBD2 TRBJ2-1 -
TGTGCCAGCTCACCAGGGATCGGGACAGCCAAGTACGAGCAGTACTTC CASSPGIGTAKYEQYF TRBV18 TRBD1 TRBJ2-7 -
TGTGCCAGCAGTTCCCTCTCAGGCCCTAATGAAAAACTGTTTTTT CASSSLSGPNEKLFF TRBV27 - TRBJ1-4 -
TGTGCCAGTTCGGACTGGACGAATTCACCCCTCCACTTT CASSDWTNSPLHF TRBV19 - TRBJ1-6 once
TGTGCCAGCAGCTTAACACAGTCCTACAATGAGCAGTTCTTC CASSLTQSYNEQFF TRBV7-8 - TRBJ2-1 -
TGTGCCAGCAGCCAGCCGGGACGGCCCTATGGCTACACCTTC CASSQPGRPYGYTF TRBV3-1/TRBV3-2 - TRBJ1-2 -
TGTGCCAGCTCACCACCGGGACTAGCGTCAAGGAATGAGCAGTTCTTC CASSPPGLASRNEQFF TRBV18 TRBD2 TRBJ2-1 -
TGTGCCTGGAGTGTACTGACCTACTATGAAGCTTTCTTT CAWSVLTYYEAFF TRBV30 - TRBJ1-1 -
TGTGCCTGGAGGCGGACAGGGATTAACACCGGGGAGCTGTTTTTT CAWRRTGINTGELFF TRBV30 TRBD1 TRBJ2-2 -
TGTGCCTGGAGCGCGGGAGGCCCGGGGGGTACGCAGTATTTT CAWSAGGPGGTQYF TRBV30 TRBD2 TRBJ2-3 -
TGCAGCGTTGAAAGTGGACAGGCTGATGGCTACACCTTC CSVESGQADGYTF TRBV29-1 TRBD1 TRBJ1-2 -
TGTGCCAGCAGTTTGGGACTCTTCACAGATACGCAGTATTTT CASSLGLFTDTQYF TRBV6-5 - TRBJ2-3 -
TGTGCCAGCAGTACGATTACTGGAAACACCATATATTTT CASSTITGNTIYF TRBV2 - TRBJ1-3 -
TGTGCCAGCTCCCTAGCGGGAGGAGATACGCAGTATTTT CASSLAGGDTQYF TRBV6-5 TRBD2 TRBJ2-3 -
TGTGCCAGCAGCCACTTCCCCCATAGGACAGAAGGTTTATTGGACGAGCAGTACTTC CASSHFPHRTEGLLDEQYF TRBV7-8 - TRBJ2-7 -
TGTGCCAGCAGTTACGGATCGACAGGGGTCTACGAGCAGTACTTC CASSYGSTGVYEQYF TRBV6-5 TRBD1 TRBJ2-7 -
TGTGCCAGCAGTCTCTACACCGGGGAGCTGTTTTTT CASSLYTGELFF TRBV27 - TRBJ2-2 -
TGTGCCAGCAGCAGGGGCAGGGCAGAGACCCAGTACTTC CASSRGRAETQYF TRBV7-8 - TRBJ2-5 -
TGTGCCAGCAGTCCTAAATACAGGATCTCTGGAAACACCATATATTTT CASSPKYRISGNTIYF TRBV7-9 - TRBJ1-3 -
TGCGCCAGCAGCTTGGAAAATTATGCATACAATGAGCAGTTCTTC CASSLENYAYNEQFF TRBV5-1 - TRBJ2-1 -
TGTGCCAGTAGCGCGGTTGGCGGGGGCGCGGAGACCCAGTACTTC CASSAVGGGAETQYF TRBV6-2/TRBV6-3 - TRBJ2-5 few
TGTGCCCCTCCACAGGGTACTACTCCCTACGAGCAGTACTTC CAPPQGTTPYEQYF TRBV21-1 - TRBJ2-7 -
TGTGCCAGCAGTTACTATCAGGGGAACGGTGGCTACACCTTC CASSYYQGNGGYTF TRBV6-5 - TRBJ1-2 once
TGTGCCAGTAGTATCGCAGGGTTGCCCGGGGAGCTGTTTTTT CASSIAGLPGELFF TRBV19 - TRBJ2-2 -
TGTGCCAGCAGCACCCCTAGCGCGGGAAACACCATATATTTT CASSTPSAGNTIYF TRBV5-6 - TRBJ1-3 -
TGTGCCAGCAGTGCTTACAGGGCCCTTAATGAAAAACTGTTTTTT CASSAYRALNEKLFF TRBV25-1 - TRBJ1-4 -
TGTGCCAGTAGTATAGAGCGGGGTGGGGATAATCAGCCCCAGCATTTT CASSIERGGDNQPQHF TRBV19 - TRBJ1-5 -
TGTGCCAGCAGTTACTACACTAGCGGGAGGGCCTCCGAGCAGTACTTC CASSYYTSGRASEQYF TRBV6-2/TRBV6-3 TRBD2 TRBJ2-7 -
TGTGCCAGCAGCTTAACAGGCCTATCAGATACGCAGTATTTT CASSLTGLSDTQYF TRBV7-3 - TRBJ2-3 -
TGCAGTGCTAGTCAGGGGATGGAGACCCAGTACTTC CSASQGMETQYF TRBV20-1 - TRBJ2-5 -
TGTGCCAGCAGTCCGACCGGGACCATATATTTT CASSPTGTIYF TRBV12-3/TRBV12-4 - TRBJ1-3 -
TGTGCCAGCAGTGAAAAGCCGGCGCCGCCCTCCTACGAGCAGTACTTC CASSEKPAPPSYEQYF TRBV6-1 - TRBJ2-7 -
TGTGCCAGCAGTTATGAGGGGGGGAACACTGAAGCTTTCTTT CASSYEGGNTEAFF TRBV6-6 - TRBJ1-1 -
TGTGCTAGTGACTCCCGCGGGCGACCTAACTATGGCTACACCTTC CASDSRGRPNYGYTF TRBV12-5 - TRBJ1-2 -
TGCGCCAGCAGCCAAGATCTCGGACTAGCGGGGGGCATGGGCCCAAGCACAGATACGCAGTATTTT CASSQDLGLAGGMGPSTDTQYF TRBV4-3 TRBD2 TRBJ2-3 once
TGTGCCAGCTCACAAGGACAGGCCGGTAATTCACCCCTCCACTTT CASSQGQAGNSPLHF TRBV18 TRBD1 TRBJ1-6 -
TGTGCCAGCAGCCCCCGGGACAGGAATGGGTATGAGCAGTTCTTC CASSPRDRNGYEQFF TRBV7-2 TRBD1 TRBJ2-1 -
TGTGCCAGCGGCCCGGGTCCAAGGTCCTCCTACGAGCAGTACTTC CASGPGPRSSYEQYF TRBV5-6 - TRBJ2-7 -
TGCGCCAGCAGCTTGGCCACGACAGGGGGAGGGGAGACCCAGTACTTC CASSLATTGGGETQYF TRBV5-1 TRBD1 TRBJ2-5 few
TGTGCCAGTAGTAGCCCTACAGGGTACGGCGCGGATGGCTACACCTTC CASSSPTGYGADGYTF TRBV19 - TRBJ1-2 -
TGTGCCAATTCCCTTGCAGGGGGTGGTTACGAGCAGTACTTC CANSLAGGGYEQYF TRBV7-2 TRBD1 TRBJ2-7 -
TGTGCCAGCAGCAGTCAGGAGGGTGAGCAGTTCTTC CASSSQEGEQFF TRBV11-2 - TRBJ2-1 -